The T cell receptor (beta chain) described here comes from a study of blood T cell repertoires in COVID-19. Using immunoSEQ multiplex PCR, the repertoire was profiled, and TCRdb retains in-frame clones only, with some absent. The profile shows about 59,000 clones, around 67% of them singletons. CDR3 length: 14 residues. The germline V gene encodes CDR1 DFQATT and CDR2 SNEGSKA (reference sequence). V lost 5 bases and J 0 bases, leaving 12 bases between the germline ends. The sample consisted of peripheral blood. The chain couples TRBV20-1 to TRBJ2-3, with D uncertain. The receptor was isolated from a woman between 50 and 59 years old with active or convalescent COVID-19. The CDR3 sequence is CSAGGSSSTDTQYF. The CDR3 DNA follows: TGCAGTGCTGGTGGTAGTTCTAGCACAGATACGCAGTATTTT.